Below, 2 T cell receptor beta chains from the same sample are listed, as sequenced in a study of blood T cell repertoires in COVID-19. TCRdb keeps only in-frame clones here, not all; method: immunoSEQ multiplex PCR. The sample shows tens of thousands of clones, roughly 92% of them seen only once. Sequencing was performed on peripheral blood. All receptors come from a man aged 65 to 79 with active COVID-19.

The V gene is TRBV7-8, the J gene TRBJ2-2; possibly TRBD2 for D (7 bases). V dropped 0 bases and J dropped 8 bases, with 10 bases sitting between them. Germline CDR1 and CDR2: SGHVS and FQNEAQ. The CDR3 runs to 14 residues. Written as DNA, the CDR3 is TGTGCCAGCAGCTTAGCGGGGGGGCTTGGGGAGCTGTTTTTT. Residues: CASSLAGGLGELFF.

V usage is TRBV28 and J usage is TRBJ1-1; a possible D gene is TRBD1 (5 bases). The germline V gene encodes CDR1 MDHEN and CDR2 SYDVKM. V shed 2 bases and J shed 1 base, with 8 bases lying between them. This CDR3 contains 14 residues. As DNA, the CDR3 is TGTGCCAGCAGTTTAAGACAGCCGAACACTGAAGCTTTCTTT. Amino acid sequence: CASSLRQPNTEAFF. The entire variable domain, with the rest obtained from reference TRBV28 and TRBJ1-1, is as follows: DVKVTQSSRYLVKRTGEKVFLECVQDMDHENMFWYRQDPGLGLRLIYFSYDVKMKEKGDIPEGYSVSREKKERFSLILESASTNQTSMYLCASSLRQPNTEAFFGQGTRLTVV.